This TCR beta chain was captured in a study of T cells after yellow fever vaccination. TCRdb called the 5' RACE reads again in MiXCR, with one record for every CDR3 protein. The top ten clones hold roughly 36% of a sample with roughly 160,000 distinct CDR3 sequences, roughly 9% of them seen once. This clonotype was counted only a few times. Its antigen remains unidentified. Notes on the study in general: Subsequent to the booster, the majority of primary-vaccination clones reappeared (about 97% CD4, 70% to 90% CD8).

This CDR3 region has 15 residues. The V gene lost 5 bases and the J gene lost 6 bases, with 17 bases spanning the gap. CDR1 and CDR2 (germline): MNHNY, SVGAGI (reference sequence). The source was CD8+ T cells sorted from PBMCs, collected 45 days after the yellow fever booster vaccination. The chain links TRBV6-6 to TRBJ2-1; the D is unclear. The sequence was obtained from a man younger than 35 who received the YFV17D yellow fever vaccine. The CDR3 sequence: CASSTGGLSVNEQFF. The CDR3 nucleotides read TGTGCCAGCAGTACCGGTGGGCTCTCAGTCAATGAGCAGTTCTTC.